These T cell receptor beta chains were read from a single sample in a study of T-cell memory formation after mild COVID-19. TCRdb reprocessed the 5' RACE reads with MiXCR, giving one entry per CDR3 protein. The data show about 430,000 distinct CDR3 sequences, approximately 24% seen once. Source material: PBMCs or a T cell subset sorted from them (not recorded which). The receptors stem from an adult woman who had mild COVID-19 (a few samples of this study predate the infection). Cell type and time point are not known. CDR3s include the opening cysteine and the closing phenylalanine or tryptophan. The D gene is left open where the match is weak. Clone size appears in some rows only: once, few, many, or a class for an expanded clone.

cdr3_length	clone_size	v_call	d_call	j_call	cdr3_aa	cdr3_nt
16	few	TRBV5-6	.	TRBJ1-1	CASSLEAGRTNTEAFF	TGTGCCAGCAGCTTGGAGGCAGGGAGGACGAACACTGAAGCTTTCTTT
13	.	TRBV3-1	.	TRBJ1-1	CASSPRELTEAFF	TGTGCCAGCAGCCCCAGGGAATTGACTGAAGCTTTCTTT
13	few	TRBV5-1	.	TRBJ2-3	CASSHVGMDTQYF	TGCGCCAGCAGCCATGTGGGGATGGATACGCAGTATTTT
15	.	TRBV6-5	.	TRBJ1-5	CASSYGAGSVQPQHF	TGTGCCAGCAGTTACGGCGCCGGGTCCGTGCAGCCCCAGCATTTT
14	.	TRBV5-5	.	TRBJ1-3	CASSLGDSRNTIYF	TGTGCCAGCAGCTTGGGAGACAGTAGAAACACCATATATTTT
13	.	TRBV29-1	.	TRBJ2-2	CSVERPNTGELFF	TGCAGCGTTGAGAGGCCGAACACCGGGGAGCTGTTTTTT
14	few	TRBV12-3/TRBV12-4	.	TRBJ1-1	CASSPTRGDTEAFF	TGTGCCAGCAGTCCAACCCGGGGGGACACTGAAGCTTTCTTT
16	few	TRBV5-1	TRBD1	TRBJ1-1	CASSRDREMKNTEAFF	TGCGCCAGCAGCCGGGACAGGGAAATGAAAAACACTGAAGCTTTCTTT
15	.	TRBV9	.	TRBJ2-5	CASSVSVGAGETQYF	TGTGCCAGCAGCGTAAGTGTGGGAGCAGGGGAGACCCAGTACTTC
18	few	TRBV5-5	TRBD1	TRBJ2-6	CASSHITGGHSGANVLTF	TGTGCCAGCAGCCACATAACAGGGGGCCACTCTGGGGCCAACGTCCTGACTTTC
13	medium-sized	TRBV19	.	TRBJ1-1	CASSIGGGTEAFF	TGTGCCAGTAGTATCGGAGGGGGCACTGAAGCTTTCTTT
14	few	TRBV7-9	.	TRBJ2-5	CASSQDAVAETQYF	TGTGCCAGCAGCCAAGACGCAGTAGCAGAGACCCAGTACTTC
13	.	TRBV7-2	TRBD1	TRBJ2-1	CASSLGQGVEQFF	TGTGCCAGCAGCTTGGGACAGGGGGTTGAGCAGTTCTTC